Described below is a single T cell receptor (beta chain) sequence and its context. What it recognizes is unknown. Central memory, naive, regulatory and stem cell-like memory CD4+ cells were sorted by CD45RO/CCR7/CD25/CD127/CD95/CD27. Sort purity for all populations was recorded as exceeding 98%. The sample belongs to a study of beta chain features in type 1 diabetes. Overall study findings and caveats: In comparison with healthy donors, patients had naive, central memory and Treg TCRB repertoires that appeared more similar. In every one of the four CD4+ subsets, TCRB CDR3s were moderately but significantly shorter in Type 1 diabetes patients.

Investigators reverse transcribed all isolated RNA, so they sequenced expressed TCRB transcripts. Using immunoSEQ multiplex PCR, the repertoire was profiled, and TCRdb retains in-frame clones only, with some absent. This table holds 130,000 or so clones, approximately 10% found once. CDR3 length: 15 residues. V lost 2 bases and J lost 4; bases outside the gene matches: 7. CDR1 and CDR2 from the germline V gene are SGHVS and FNYEAQ. The TCR comes from a woman between 40 and 55 years old in good health. The chain recombines TRBV7-6 with TRBJ2-7, with 8 nucleotides matching TRBD2. Sequencing was carried out using central memory CD4+ T cells from blood. The CDR3 region is CASSLSPGGPYEQYF. CDR3 DNA: TGTGCCAGCAGCTTATCCCCGGGGGGGCCGTACGAGCAGTACTTC.